This T cell receptor (beta chain) was found in a study of Ad26.COV2.S vaccination and SARS-CoV-2 variants. A word on this clone: The antigen remains undetermined.

Notes on the study in general: Spike-specific responses of CD8+ and CD4+ T cells were reported to display substantial breadth after vaccination. The TCR breadth and depth analyses may have understated or missed part of the total T cell responses. Placebo recipients showed lower spike-specific TCR breadth than vaccinees.

Clones were read by immunoSEQ multiplex PCR, and TCRdb kept only the in-frame ones, dropping some. This table has approximately 340,000 clones, 92% appearing once. The sequencing used peripheral blood, collected after recovery from COVID-19. This clonotype was sampled from a human donor who had recovered from COVID-19.

DNA for the CDR3: TGTGCCAGCAGCCCCCAGGGGAGGGTAGATCAAGAGACCCAGTACTTC. Protein: CASSPQGRVDQETQYF. The chain couples TRBV3-1 (or the pseudogene TRBV3-2) to TRBJ2-5, with D maybe TRBD2 (7 bases). V was cut by 4 bases and J by 2 bases, with 17 bases left in between. Germline CDR1 is LGHDT and CDR2 is YNNKEL (reference sequence). The CDR3 is 16 residues long.